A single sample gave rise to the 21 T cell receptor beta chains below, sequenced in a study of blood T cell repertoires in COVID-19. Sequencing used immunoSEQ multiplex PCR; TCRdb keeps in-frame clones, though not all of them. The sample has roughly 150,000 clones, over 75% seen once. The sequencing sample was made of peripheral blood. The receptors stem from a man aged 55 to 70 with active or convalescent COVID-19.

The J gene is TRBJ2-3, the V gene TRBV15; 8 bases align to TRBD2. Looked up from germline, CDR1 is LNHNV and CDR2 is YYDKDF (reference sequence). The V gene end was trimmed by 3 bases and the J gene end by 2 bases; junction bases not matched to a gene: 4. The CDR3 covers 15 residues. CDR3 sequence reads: CATSSNGRDTDTQYF. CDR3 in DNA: TGTGCCACCAGCAGCAACGGGAGGGACACAGATACGCAGTATTTT.

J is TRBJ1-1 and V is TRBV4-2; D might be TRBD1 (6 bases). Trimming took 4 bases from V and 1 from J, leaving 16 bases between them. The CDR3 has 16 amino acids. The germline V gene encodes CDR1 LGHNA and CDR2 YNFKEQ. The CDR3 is CASSPSEGGANTEAFF. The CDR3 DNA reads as TGTGCCAGCAGCCCCTCGGAAGGGGGGGCGAACACTGAAGCTTTCTTT.

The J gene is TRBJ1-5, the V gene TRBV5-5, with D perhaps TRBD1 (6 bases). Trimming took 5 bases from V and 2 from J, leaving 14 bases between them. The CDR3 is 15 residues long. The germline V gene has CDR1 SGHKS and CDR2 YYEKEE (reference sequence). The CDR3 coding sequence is TGTGCCAGCAGGACAGGCGAGGATCGCAATCAGCCCCAGCATTTT. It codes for CASRTGEDRNQPQHF. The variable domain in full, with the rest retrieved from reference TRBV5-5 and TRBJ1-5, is DAGVTQSPTHLIKTRGQQVTLRCSPISGHKSVSWYQQVLGQGPQFIFQYYEKEERGRGNFPDRFSARQFPNYSSELNVNALLLGDSALYLCASRTGEDRNQPQHFGDGTRLSIL.

The CDR3 reads CASSLGGTMFSYNSPLHF. CDR3 DNA sequence: TGTGCCAGCAGCTTGGGAGGCACGATGTTTTCCTATAATTCACCCCTCCACTTT. The rearrangement links TRBV5-4 to TRBJ1-6; D is unclear. The V gene's germline CDR1 is SGHNT and CDR2 YYREEE (reference sequence). CDR3 length equals 18 residues. V gave up 0 bases and J gave up 1 base, with 14 bases separating them.

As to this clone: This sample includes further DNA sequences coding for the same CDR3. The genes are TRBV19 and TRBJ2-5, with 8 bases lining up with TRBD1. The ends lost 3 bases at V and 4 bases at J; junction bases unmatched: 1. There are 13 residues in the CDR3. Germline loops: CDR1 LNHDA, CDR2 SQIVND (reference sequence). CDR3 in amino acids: CASSIDRGETQYF. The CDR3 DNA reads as TGTGCCAGTAGTATTGACAGGGGAGAGACCCAGTACTTC. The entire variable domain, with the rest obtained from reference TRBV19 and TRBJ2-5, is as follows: DGGITQSPKYLFRKEGQNVTLSCEQNLNHDAMYWYRQDPGQGLRLIYYSQIVNDFQKGDIAEGYSVSREKKESFPLTVTSAQKNPTAFYLCASSIDRGETQYFGPGTRLLVL.

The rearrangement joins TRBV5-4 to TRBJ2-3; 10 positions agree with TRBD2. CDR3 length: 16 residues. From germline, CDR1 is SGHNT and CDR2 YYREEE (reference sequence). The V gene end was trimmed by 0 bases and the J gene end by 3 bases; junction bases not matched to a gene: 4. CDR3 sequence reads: CASSLDTSGATDTQYF. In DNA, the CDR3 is TGTGCCAGCAGCTTGGATACTAGCGGGGCAACAGATACGCAGTATTTT.

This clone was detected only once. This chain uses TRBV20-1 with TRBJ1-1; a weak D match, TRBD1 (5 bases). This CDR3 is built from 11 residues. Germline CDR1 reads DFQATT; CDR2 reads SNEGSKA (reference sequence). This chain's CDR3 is CEGQGGTEAFF. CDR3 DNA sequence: TGCGAGGGGCAGGGAGGCACTGAAGCTTTCTTT.

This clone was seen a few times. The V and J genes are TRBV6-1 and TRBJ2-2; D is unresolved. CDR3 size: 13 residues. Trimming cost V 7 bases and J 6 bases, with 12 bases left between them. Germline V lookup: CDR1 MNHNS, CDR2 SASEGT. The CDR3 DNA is TGTGCCAGCAACACTAATCGGGCCGGGGAGCTGTTTTTT. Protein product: CASNTNRAGELFF.

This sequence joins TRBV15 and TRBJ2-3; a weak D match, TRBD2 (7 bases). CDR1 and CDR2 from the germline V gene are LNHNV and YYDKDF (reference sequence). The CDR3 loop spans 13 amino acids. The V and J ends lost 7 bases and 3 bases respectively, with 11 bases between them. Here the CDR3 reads CATMEGGTDTQYF. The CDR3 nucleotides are TGTGCCACCATGGAGGGGGGGACAGATACGCAGTATTTT.

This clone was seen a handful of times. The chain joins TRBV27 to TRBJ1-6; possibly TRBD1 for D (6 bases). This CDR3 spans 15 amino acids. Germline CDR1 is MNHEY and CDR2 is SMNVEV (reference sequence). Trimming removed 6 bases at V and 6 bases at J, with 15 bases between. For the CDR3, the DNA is TGTGCCAGCAGACTACAGGGAAGCGGTAATTCACCCCTCCACTTT. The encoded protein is CASRLQGSGNSPLHF.

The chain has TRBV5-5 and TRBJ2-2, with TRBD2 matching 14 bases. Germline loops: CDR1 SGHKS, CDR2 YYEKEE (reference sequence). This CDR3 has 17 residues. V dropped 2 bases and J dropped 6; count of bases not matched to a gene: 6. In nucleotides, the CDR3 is TGTGCCAGCAGCTTTGCCGCGACTAGCGGGGGGGCCGGGGAGCTGTTTTTT. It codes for CASSFAATSGGAGELFF.

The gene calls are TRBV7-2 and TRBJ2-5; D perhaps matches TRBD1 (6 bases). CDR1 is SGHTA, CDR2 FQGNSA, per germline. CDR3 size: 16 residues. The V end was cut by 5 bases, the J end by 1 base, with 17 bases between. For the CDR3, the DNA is TGTGCCAGCAGCATGGGGGCCTTACAACCCCAAGAGACCCAGTACTTC. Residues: CASSMGALQPQETQYF. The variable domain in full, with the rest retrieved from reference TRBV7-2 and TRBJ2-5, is GAGVSQSPSNKVTEKGKDVELRCDPISGHTALYWYRQSLGQGLEFLIYFQGNSAPDKSGLPSDRFSAERTGGSVSTLTIQRTQQEDSAVYLCASSMGALQPQETQYFGPGTRLLVL.

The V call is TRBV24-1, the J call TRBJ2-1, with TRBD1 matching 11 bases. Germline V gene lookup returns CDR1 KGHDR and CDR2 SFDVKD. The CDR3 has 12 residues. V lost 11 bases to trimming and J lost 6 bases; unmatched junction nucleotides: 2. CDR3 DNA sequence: TGTGCCATCGGGACAGGGGGCAATGAGCAGTTCTTC. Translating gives CAIGTGGNEQFF.

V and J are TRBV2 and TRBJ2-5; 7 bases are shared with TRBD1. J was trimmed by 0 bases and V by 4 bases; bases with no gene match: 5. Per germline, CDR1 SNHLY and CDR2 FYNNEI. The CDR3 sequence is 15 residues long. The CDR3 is CASSGVTGYQETQYF. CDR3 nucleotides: TGTGCCAGCAGTGGGGTGACAGGGTACCAAGAGACCCAGTACTTC.

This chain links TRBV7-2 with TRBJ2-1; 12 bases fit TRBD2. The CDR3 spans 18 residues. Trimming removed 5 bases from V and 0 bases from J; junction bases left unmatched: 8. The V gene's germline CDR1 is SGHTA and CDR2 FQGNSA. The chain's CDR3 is CASSRGTSGFSSYNEQFF. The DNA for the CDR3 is TGTGCCAGCAGCCGCGGGACTAGCGGGTTTAGCTCCTACAATGAGCAGTTCTTC.

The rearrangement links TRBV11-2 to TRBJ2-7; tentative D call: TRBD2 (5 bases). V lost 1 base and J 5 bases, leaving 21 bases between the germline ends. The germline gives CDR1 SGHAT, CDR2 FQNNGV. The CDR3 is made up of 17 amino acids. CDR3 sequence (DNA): TGTGCCAGCAGCTTAGCCAGAGGGCCCGCCCGATCCCACGAGCAGTACTTC. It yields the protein CASSLARGPARSHEQYF.

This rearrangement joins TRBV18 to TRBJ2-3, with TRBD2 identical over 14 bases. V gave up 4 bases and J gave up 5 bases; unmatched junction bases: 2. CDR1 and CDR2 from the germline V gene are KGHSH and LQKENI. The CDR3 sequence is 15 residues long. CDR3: CASSRGLAGEDTQYF. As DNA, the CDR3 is TGTGCCAGCTCACGGGGACTAGCGGGAGAAGATACGCAGTATTTT.

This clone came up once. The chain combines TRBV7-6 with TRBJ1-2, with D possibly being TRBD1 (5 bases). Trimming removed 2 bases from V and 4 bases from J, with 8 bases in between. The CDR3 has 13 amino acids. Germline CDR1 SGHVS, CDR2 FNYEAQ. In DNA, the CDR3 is TGTGCCAGCAGCTTATCCGGGGGCTATGGCTACACCTTC. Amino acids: CASSLSGGYGYTF.

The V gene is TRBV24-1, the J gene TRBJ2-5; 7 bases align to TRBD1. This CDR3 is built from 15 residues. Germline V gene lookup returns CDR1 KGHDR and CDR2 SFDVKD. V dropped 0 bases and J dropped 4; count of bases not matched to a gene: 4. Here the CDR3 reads CATSDLPGQRETQYF. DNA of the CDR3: TGTGCCACCAGTGATTTGCCGGGACAGAGAGAGACCCAGTACTTC.

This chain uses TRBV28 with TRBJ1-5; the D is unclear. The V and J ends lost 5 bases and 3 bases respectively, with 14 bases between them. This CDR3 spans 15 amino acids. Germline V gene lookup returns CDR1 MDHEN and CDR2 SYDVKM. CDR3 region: CASSILDGNNQPQHF. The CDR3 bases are TGTGCCAGCAGTATCCTCGACGGGAACAATCAGCCCCAGCATTTT.

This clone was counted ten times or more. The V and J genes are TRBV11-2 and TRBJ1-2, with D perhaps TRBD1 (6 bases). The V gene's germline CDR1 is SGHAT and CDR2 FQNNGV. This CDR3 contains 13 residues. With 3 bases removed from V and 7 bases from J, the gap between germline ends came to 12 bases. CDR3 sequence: CASSFGGGLGYTF. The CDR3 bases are TGTGCCAGCAGCTTTGGGGGCGGGCTTGGCTACACCTTC. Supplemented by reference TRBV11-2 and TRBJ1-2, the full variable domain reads EAGVAQSPRYKIIEKRQSVAFWCNPISGHATLYWYQQILGQGPKLLIQFQNNGVVDDSQLPKDRFSAERLKGVDSTLKIQPAKLEDSAVYLCASSFGGGLGYTFGSGTRLTVV.